This TCR beta chain was recovered during a study of liver allograft versus peripheral blood T cells. Across the whole study: Graft-liver T cell receptor repertoires were compared against recipient peripheral blood repertoires. General study findings and limits: There were reportedly differences between T cell receptor repertoires inside liver allografts and those in peripheral blood.

As to this clonotype: Its antigen is as yet unknown.

TCRdb called the reads again in MiXCR, with one record for every CDR3 protein. The sample records 4,000 to 6,000 distinct CDR3 sequences, less than 20% being singletons. With 5 bases removed from V and 4 bases from J, the gap between germline ends came to 21 bases. This CDR3 is built from 16 residues. The germline gives CDR1 SEHNR, CDR2 FQNEAQ (reference sequence). V gene TRBV7-9 combines with J gene TRBJ2-7; possibly TRBD1 for D (6 bases). The TCR sequence derives from a human patient who had a liver transplant. The graft donor may have given rise to some T cells. CDR3 region: CASSQMTGVFTYEQYF. In DNA form, the CDR3 reads TGTGCCAGCAGCCAAATGACAGGAGTTTTTACTTACGAGCAGTACTTC.